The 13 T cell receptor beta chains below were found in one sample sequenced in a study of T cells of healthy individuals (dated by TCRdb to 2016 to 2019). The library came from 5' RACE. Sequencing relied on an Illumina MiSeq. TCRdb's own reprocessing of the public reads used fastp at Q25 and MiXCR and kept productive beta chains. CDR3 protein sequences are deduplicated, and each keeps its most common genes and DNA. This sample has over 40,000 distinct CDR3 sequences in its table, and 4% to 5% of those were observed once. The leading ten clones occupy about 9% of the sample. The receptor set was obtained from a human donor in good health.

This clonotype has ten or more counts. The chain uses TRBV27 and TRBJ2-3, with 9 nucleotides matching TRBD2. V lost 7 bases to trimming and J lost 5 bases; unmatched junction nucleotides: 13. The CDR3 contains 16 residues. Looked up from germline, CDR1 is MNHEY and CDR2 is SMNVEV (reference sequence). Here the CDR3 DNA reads TGTGCCAGCATCCCTAGCGGGGCCTTCCCCCGAGATACGCAGTATTTT. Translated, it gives CASIPSGAFPRDTQYF.

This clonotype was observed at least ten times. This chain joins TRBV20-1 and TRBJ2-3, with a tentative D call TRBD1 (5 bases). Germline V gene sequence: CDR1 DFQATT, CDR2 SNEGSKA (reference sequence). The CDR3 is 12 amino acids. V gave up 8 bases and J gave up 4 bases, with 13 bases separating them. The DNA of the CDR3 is TGCAGTATTACGACAGCCTCAGATACGCAGTATTTT. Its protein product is CSITTASDTQYF.

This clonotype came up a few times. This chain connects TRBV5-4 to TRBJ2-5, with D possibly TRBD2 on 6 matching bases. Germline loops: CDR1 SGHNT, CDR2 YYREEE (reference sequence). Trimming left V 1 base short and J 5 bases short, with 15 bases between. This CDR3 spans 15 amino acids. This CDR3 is CASSLNWGDGETQYF. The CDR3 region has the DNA TGTGCCAGCAGCTTGAATTGGGGGGACGGGGAGACCCAGTACTTC.

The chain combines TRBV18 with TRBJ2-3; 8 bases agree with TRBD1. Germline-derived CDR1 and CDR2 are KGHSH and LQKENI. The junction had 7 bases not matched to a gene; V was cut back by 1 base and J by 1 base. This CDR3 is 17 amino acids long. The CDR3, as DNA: TGTGCCAGCTCACCACAGGTGGACAGGGCGGGCACAGATACGCAGTATTTT. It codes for CASSPQVDRAGTDTQYF.

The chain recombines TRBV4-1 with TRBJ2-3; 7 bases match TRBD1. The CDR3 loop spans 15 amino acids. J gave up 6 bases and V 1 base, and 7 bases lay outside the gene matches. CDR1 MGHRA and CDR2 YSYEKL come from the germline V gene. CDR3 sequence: CASSQGDRVGDTQYF. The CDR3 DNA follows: TGCGCCAGCAGCCAAGGAGACAGGGTAGGGGATACGCAGTATTTT.

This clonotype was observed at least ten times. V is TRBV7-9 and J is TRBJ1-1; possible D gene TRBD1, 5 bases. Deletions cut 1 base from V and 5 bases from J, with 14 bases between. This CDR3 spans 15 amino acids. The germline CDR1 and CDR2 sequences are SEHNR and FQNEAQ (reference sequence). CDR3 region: CASSLELGAGTEAFF. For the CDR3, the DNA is TGTGCCAGCAGCTTAGAGTTAGGGGCCGGGACTGAAGCTTTCTTT.

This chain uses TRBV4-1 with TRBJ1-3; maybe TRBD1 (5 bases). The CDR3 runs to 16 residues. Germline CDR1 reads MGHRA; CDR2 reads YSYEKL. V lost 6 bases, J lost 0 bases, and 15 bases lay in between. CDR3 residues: CASSGDGFFSGNTIYF. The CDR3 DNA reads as TGCGCCAGCAGTGGGGACGGCTTCTTCTCTGGAAACACCATATATTTT.

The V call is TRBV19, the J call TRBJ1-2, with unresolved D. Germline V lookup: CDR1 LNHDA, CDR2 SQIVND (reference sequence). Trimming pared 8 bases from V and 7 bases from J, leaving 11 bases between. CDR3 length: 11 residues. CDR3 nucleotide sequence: TGTGCCAGTTCGTTGGACGGTGGCTACACCTTC. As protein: CASSLDGGYTF.

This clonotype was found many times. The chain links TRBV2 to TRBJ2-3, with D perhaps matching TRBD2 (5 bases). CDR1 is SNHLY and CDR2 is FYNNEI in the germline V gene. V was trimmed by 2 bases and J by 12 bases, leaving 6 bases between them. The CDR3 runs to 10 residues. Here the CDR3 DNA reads TGTGCCAGCAGTGAACCGGGACAGTATTTT. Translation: CASSEPGQYF.

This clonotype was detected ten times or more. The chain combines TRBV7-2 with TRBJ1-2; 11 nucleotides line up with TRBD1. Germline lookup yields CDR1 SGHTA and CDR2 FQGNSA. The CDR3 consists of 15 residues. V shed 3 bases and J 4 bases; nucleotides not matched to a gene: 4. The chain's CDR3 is CASSFRTGGSYGYTF. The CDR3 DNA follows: TGTGCCAGCAGCTTTCGGACAGGGGGCAGCTATGGCTACACCTTC.

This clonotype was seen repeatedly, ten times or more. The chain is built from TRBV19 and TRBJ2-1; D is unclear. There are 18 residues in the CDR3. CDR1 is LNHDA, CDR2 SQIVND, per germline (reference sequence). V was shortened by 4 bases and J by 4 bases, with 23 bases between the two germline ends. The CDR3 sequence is CASSTRHGSILLYNEQFF. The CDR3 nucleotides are TGTGCCAGTAGTACGAGACACGGCTCCATCCTATTATACAATGAGCAGTTCTTC.

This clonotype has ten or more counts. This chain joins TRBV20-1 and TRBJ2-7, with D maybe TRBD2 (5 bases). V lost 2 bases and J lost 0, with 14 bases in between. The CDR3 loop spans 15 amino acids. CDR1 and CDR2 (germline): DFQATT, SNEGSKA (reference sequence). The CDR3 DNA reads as TGCAGTGCTAGACGCCGCCGGGCGGGCTCCTACGAGCAGTACTTC. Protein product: CSARRRRAGSYEQYF.

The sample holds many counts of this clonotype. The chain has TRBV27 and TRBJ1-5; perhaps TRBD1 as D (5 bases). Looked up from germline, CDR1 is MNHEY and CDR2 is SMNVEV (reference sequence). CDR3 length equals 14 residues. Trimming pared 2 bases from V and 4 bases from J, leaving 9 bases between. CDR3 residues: CASSLRSGNQPQHF. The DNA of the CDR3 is TGTGCCAGCAGTTTAAGGTCAGGGAATCAGCCCCAGCATTTT.